This T cell receptor (beta chain) was documented in a study of CD8+ T cells in alopecia areata. Sampling of alopecia areata patients yielded lesional scalp punch biopsies as well as peripheral blood. cDNA serving as the sequencing template came from extracted, reverse transcribed RNA. Repertoires were generated with immunoSEQ multiplex PCR, while TCRdb's copy carries only in-frame clones and drops some. This sample has more than 95,000 clones, with around 48% found just once. Note on this clone: Antigen specificity is unknown.

This CDR3 has 14 amino acids. V lost 0 bases and J 4 bases, leaving 10 bases between the germline ends. Per the germline V gene, CDR1 is SGDLS and CDR2 is YYNGEE. Study-level findings and limits: Sequenced scalp T cells also include alphabeta T cells resident in normal skin. Clonality was higher in lesional than normal scalp, especially in alopecia totalis/universalis. With patients, TCR sharing proved less clear than in mice, a difference possibly related to HLA.

This clonotype was obtained from a human donor with alopecia areata. The chain employs TRBV9 and TRBJ2-5, with D perhaps matching TRBD2 (6 bases). The material sequenced was NKG2D-low CD8+ T cells sorted from blood. CDR3 region: CASSVETSTETQYF. CDR3 DNA: TGTGCCAGCAGCGTAGAAACTAGCACAGAGACCCAGTACTTC.